The TCR beta chain under discussion was sequenced for a study of somatic mutations in cytotoxic T cells in rheumatoid arthritis (dated by TCRdb to 2016 to 2017). Regarding the complete study: Peripheral blood (approximately 32 ml EDTA) was collected from patients immediately after diagnosis and before any treatment began. To characterize clonality, the study used TCRB deep sequencing while asking whether somatic mutations are carried by expanded CD8+ T-cell clones in newly diagnosed, untreated rheumatoid arthritis. TCRB deep sequencing was performed for under 75 rheumatoid arthritis patients and approximately 18 healthy controls. Patient and control groups had essentially identical median ages. Some V beta antibody-stained T-cell populations were flow-sorted on a FACSAria II or Sony SH800 at nearly 100% purity, and sorted V beta1+ cells also underwent TCRB sequencing.

Positive magnetic bead selection on an AutoMACS was used to isolate CD4+ and CD8+ cells, with flow cytometry used to check purity. Initial screening for clonal expansions relied on flow cytometry with a TCR V beta antibody panel, after which sorted CD8+ fractions underwent TCRB deep sequencing for characterization. Ficoll-Paque PLUS density gradient separation was used to isolate peripheral blood mononuclear cells. DNA was extracted from CD4-enriched, CD8-enriched or PBMC samples with Nucleospin Tissue or Tissue XS kits and quantified with a Qubit 2.0 fluorometer. CDR3 length: 13 amino acids, cysteine to phenylalanine. CDR3 DNA only is kept here, 39 bases in frame from base 1. CDR1 and CDR2 were assigned from the germline V gene (reference sequence) as GTSNPN and SVGIG. V is clipped by 5 bases and J by 2 bases, and the sequence between their germline boundaries is 13 bases long. This clone was seen a few times. There is no known antigen for this receptor. No per-base quality is available; no much larger clone lies one base away.

Genomic DNA underwent TCRB CDR3 sequencing using the immunoSEQ assay. The authors' pipeline ran thus. Published virus-specific TCRB sequences were compared with patient CD8+ clones larger than 1%, and only a few matches were found. The analyses included only productive TCRB rearrangements. Clonality was calculated as a Shannon entropy-based productive clonality index, and a clone was defined by a unique TCRB CDR3 sequence. Repertoire overlap between two samples was calculated from the template counts of each clone relative to total templates per sample. A correlation with a Spearman r of 0.6 to 0.65 was found between V-gene usage by flow cytometry and V-gene usage by TCRB sequencing. Entries here come from immuneACCESS through TCRdb and include only in-frame sequences with V and J called. Some clones fail to appear in such tables; in the studies checked, an unresolved V gene covers under half of the shortfall, and the cause of the remainder is unknown. V, J and clone size reflect that table, while D and trimming were determined from the DNA. This sample holds about 15,000 clones; roughly 80% were observed only once. The ten largest clones add up to 17% of the sample.

Study-wide findings and limitations: It was unknown which antigens the expanded CD8+ clones targeted, and their absence from virus-specific databases did not exclude viral specificity. An increase of CD8+ clonality with age was seen in patients (Spearman r ~ 0.45) but not in healthy controls. The finding that TRBV07 was slightly underrepresented in patients was left unadjusted for multiple comparisons. The largest CD8+ clone made up more than 20% of CD8+ cells in about an eighth of the roughly 60 patients, and blood and synovial fluid shared several identical CD8+ TCRB sequences. CD8+ T-cell clonality did not differ significantly between rheumatoid arthritis patients and age-matched healthy controls.

The sample consisted of CD8+ T cells sorted from blood. The chain is encoded by TRBV30 joined to TRBJ2-7, with a weak D call of TRBD1 (6 bases match). This receptor was obtained from an adult with rheumatoid arthritis. The CDR3 reads CAWATGITYEQYF. The DNA reads TGTGCCTGGGCAACAGGGATTACCTACGAGCAGTACTTC.